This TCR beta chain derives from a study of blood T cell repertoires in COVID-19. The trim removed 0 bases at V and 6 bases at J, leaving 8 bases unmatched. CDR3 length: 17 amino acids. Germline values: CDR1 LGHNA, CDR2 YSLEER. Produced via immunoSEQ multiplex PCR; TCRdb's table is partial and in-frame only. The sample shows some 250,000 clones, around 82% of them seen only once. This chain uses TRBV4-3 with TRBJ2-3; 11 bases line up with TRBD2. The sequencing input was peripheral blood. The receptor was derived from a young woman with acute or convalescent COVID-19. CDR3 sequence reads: CASSQDTSGGPGDTQYF. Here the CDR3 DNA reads TGCGCCAGCAGCCAAGATACTAGCGGGGGACCCGGGGATACGCAGTATTTT.